This is a list of T cell receptor beta chains from one sample in a study of cytomegalovirus exposure and HLA in healthy donors. The table came from immunoSEQ multiplex PCR; TCRdb's copy has only in-frame clones and leaves some out. The table shows fewer than 130,000 clones, with 70% to 90% occurring only once. Sequencing was done on a sample of PBMCs. The receptors shown here come from a man aged 35 to 55 in good health and CMV-seronegative. CDR3s include the opening cysteine and the closing phenylalanine or tryptophan. D genes are given only for firm matches. Size is stated for part of the rows, as once, few or many counts, or as a class when the clone is expanded.

size: -; J: TRBJ1-5; D: -; V: TRBV19; DNA: TGTGCCAGTAGTTACAGGTTTAGCAATCAGCCCCAGCATTTT; CDR3: CASSYRFSNQPQHF
size: -; J: TRBJ1-1; D: -; V: TRBV9; DNA: TGTGCCAGCAGCGCAGGGGATGTGAACACTGAAGCTTTCTTT; CDR3: CASSAGDVNTEAFF
size: -; J: TRBJ1-2; D: TRBD1; V: TRBV6-5; DNA: TGTGCCAGCAGTTACCGGGACAGGGGTACCTATGGCTACACCTTC; CDR3: CASSYRDRGTYGYTF
size: -; J: TRBJ2-5; D: -; V: TRBV28; DNA: TGTGCCAGCAGTTTCAGGTCCCCAGAGACCCAGTACTTC; CDR3: CASSFRSPETQYF
size: -; J: TRBJ1-2; D: TRBD1; V: TRBV7-2; DNA: TGTGCCAGCAGCCCACAGGGCCAGGGGGCCGGTGGCTACACCTTC; CDR3: CASSPQGQGAGGYTF
size: -; J: TRBJ2-7; D: -; V: TRBV18; DNA: TGTGCCAGCTCACCCTTAGACTACTACGAGCAGTACTTC; CDR3: CASSPLDYYEQYF
size: -; J: TRBJ2-2; D: -; V: TRBV15; DNA: TGTGCCACCAGCAGAGACGGGGAGATCGCTACCGGGGAGCTGTTTTTT; CDR3: CATSRDGEIATGELFF
size: medium-sized; J: TRBJ2-3; D: -; V: TRBV28; DNA: TGTGCCAGCAGTTCCAGGGGTACAGATACGCAGTATTTT; CDR3: CASSSRGTDTQYF
size: once; J: TRBJ1-3; D: -; V: TRBV23-1; DNA: TGCGCCAGCAGTCAACGATATGACAGGCACTCTGGAAACACCATATATTTT; CDR3: CASSQRYDRHSGNTIYF
size: -; J: TRBJ2-6; D: TRBD1; V: TRBV6-1; DNA: TGTGCCAGCAGTGATCAGGGGGCCGTAGGCTCTGGGGCCAACGTCCTGACTTTC; CDR3: CASSDQGAVGSGANVLTF
size: few; J: TRBJ2-5; D: TRBD2; V: TRBV5-4; DNA: TGTGCCAGCACGGAGCGGGGGGGACGGTACCAAGAGACCCAGTACTTC; CDR3: CASTERGGRYQETQYF
size: -; J: TRBJ1-2; D: TRBD1; V: TRBV2; DNA: TGTGCCAGCACGGGAGGGGGCTACTATGGCTACACCTTC; CDR3: CASTGGGYYGYTF
size: once; J: TRBJ2-3; D: -; V: TRBV7-2; DNA: TGTGCCAGCAGCTTAGACCGACTCGGAGGTGATACGCAGTATTTT; CDR3: CASSLDRLGGDTQYF
size: once; J: TRBJ2-7; D: -; V: TRBV10-3; DNA: TGTGCCACCAGCGTTGAGTCCTACGAGCAGTACTTC; CDR3: CATSVESYEQYF
size: once; J: TRBJ1-2; D: -; V: TRBV27; DNA: TGTGCCAGCAGTAACCACCGCAAGACAGGCCACGGCTACACCTTC; CDR3: CASSNHRKTGHGYTF
size: -; J: TRBJ2-5; D: -; V: TRBV2; DNA: TGTGCCAGCAGTGCTACCGGGACACCACGGGAGACCCAGTACTTC; CDR3: CASSATGTPRETQYF
size: once; J: TRBJ2-3; D: -; V: TRBV19; DNA: TGTGCCAGTAGTAGAGTCCCGGATACGCAGTATTTT; CDR3: CASSRVPDTQYF
size: -; J: TRBJ2-7; D: -; V: TRBV10-3; DNA: TGTGCCATCAGTCCTTTCCGGGACAACCACTACGAGCAGTACTTC; CDR3: CAISPFRDNHYEQYF
size: -; J: TRBJ1-1; D: -; V: TRBV28; DNA: TGTGCCAGCAATGGGGGCCCAACTGAAGCTTTCTTT; CDR3: CASNGGPTEAFF
size: once; J: TRBJ2-5; D: TRBD2; V: TRBV2; DNA: TGTGCCAGCAGTGAAATAGCGGGGGGGCGGGAGACCCAGTACTTC; CDR3: CASSEIAGGRETQYF
size: -; J: TRBJ2-6; D: -; V: TRBV5-4; DNA: TGTGCCAGCAGAGGTGGGGGCAGTCAAACTCTGGGGGCCAACGTCCTGACTTTC; CDR3: CASRGGGSQTLGANVLTF
size: -; J: TRBJ1-5; D: -; V: TRBV6-6; DNA: TGTGCCAGCACCACGGGTAGCAATCAGCCCCAGCATTTT; CDR3: CASTTGSNQPQHF
size: -; J: TRBJ2-6; D: TRBD2; V: TRBV10-3; DNA: TGTGCCATCAGTGAGTTAGCGGGCTCTGGGGCCAACGTCCTGACTTTC; CDR3: CAISELAGSGANVLTF
size: -; J: TRBJ1-2; D: -; V: TRBV21-1; DNA: TGTGCCAGCAGCAAAGGGTCAGGGCCCGCCAACTATGGCTACACCTTC; CDR3: CASSKGSGPANYGYTF
size: -; J: TRBJ1-6; D: TRBD1; V: TRBV5-4; DNA: TGTGCCAGCAGCCCGGAACAGGGGACCTATAATTCACCCCTCCACTTT; CDR3: CASSPEQGTYNSPLHF
size: -; J: TRBJ1-5; D: TRBD1; V: TRBV5-1; DNA: TGCGCCAGCAGCTCGGGACAGGGCGATCAGCCCCAGCATTTT; CDR3: CASSSGQGDQPQHF
size: -; J: TRBJ1-4; D: -; V: TRBV5-1; DNA: TGCGCCAGCAGCCTCGACCCGAGGGGGGGCCATGAAAAACTGTTTTTT; CDR3: CASSLDPRGGHEKLFF
size: -; J: TRBJ1-5; D: -; V: TRBV19; DNA: TGTGCCAGTTGGGAAGGTAGGGGAAGCCAGCCCCAGCATTTT; CDR3: CASWEGRGSQPQHF
size: few; J: TRBJ2-7; D: -; V: TRBV21-1; DNA: TGTGCCAGCAGCAATCTTGAACAGAACTACGAGCAGTACTTC; CDR3: CASSNLEQNYEQYF
size: -; J: TRBJ1-2; D: -; V: TRBV27; DNA: TGTGCCAGCAGTACACCCGGGACCCAGGGAGGGGTATATGGCTACACCTTC; CDR3: CASSTPGTQGGVYGYTF
size: -; J: TRBJ1-1; D: TRBD1; V: TRBV28; DNA: TGTGCCAGCAGTTTCCGAGGACAGGGAAGGGTCGGTACGAGTGAAGCTTTCTTT; CDR3: CASSFRGQGRVGTSEAFF
size: -; J: TRBJ1-1; D: TRBD1; V: TRBV7-2; DNA: TGTGCCAGCAGCATTCGACAGGGGATGGAGGCTTTCTTT; CDR3: CASSIRQGMEAFF
size: -; J: TRBJ1-4; D: -; V: TRBV10-3; DNA: TGTGCCATCAGTGTAGAAAGAATTGCAACTAATGAAAAACTGTTTTTT; CDR3: CAISVERIATNEKLFF
size: -; J: TRBJ2-6; D: -; V: TRBV29-1; DNA: TGCAGCGTTGACGGAGGGGCCGGGGCCAACGTCCTGACTTTC; CDR3: CSVDGGAGANVLTF
size: -; J: TRBJ1-2; D: TRBD1; V: TRBV2; DNA: TGTGCCAGCAGCGTTCTACAGGGGAGTTTTGGCTACACCTTC; CDR3: CASSVLQGSFGYTF
size: -; J: TRBJ2-2; D: TRBD1; V: TRBV5-6; DNA: TGTGCCAGCAGCTTGGGACAGGGGGTCGTGGCCGGGGAGCTGTTTTTT; CDR3: CASSLGQGVVAGELFF
size: -; J: TRBJ2-7; D: -; V: TRBV7-2; DNA: TGTGCCAGCAGTGTCCAGGGAAAAGGGATCTACGAGCAGTACTTC; CDR3: CASSVQGKGIYEQYF
size: -; J: TRBJ2-7; D: -; V: TRBV6-1; DNA: TGTGCCAGCAGTGAAAACGGGGAGCAGTACTTC; CDR3: CASSENGEQYF
size: -; J: TRBJ1-6; D: -; V: TRBV5-1; DNA: TGCGCCAGCAGCTTACAAGAAAATTCACCCCTCCACTTT; CDR3: CASSLQENSPLHF
size: -; J: TRBJ2-7; D: -; V: TRBV6-5; DNA: TGTGCCAGCAGTTACTCCAGGGACTTTTACGAGCAGTACTTC; CDR3: CASSYSRDFYEQYF
size: once; J: TRBJ1-5; D: TRBD1; V: TRBV2; DNA: TGTGCCAGCAGTCAGGGACAGGGGTATCAGCCCCAGCATTTT; CDR3: CASSQGQGYQPQHF
size: -; J: TRBJ1-2; D: -; V: TRBV6-6; DNA: TGTGCCAGCAGTTTCCGGGATCCCTATAACTATGGCTACACCTTC; CDR3: CASSFRDPYNYGYTF
size: -; J: TRBJ2-7; D: -; V: TRBV5-8; DNA: TGTGCCAGCAGCTGGCCATTTACCTACGAGCAGTACTTC; CDR3: CASSWPFTYEQYF
size: -; J: TRBJ1-2; D: TRBD1; V: TRBV5-4; DNA: TGTGCCAGCAGCCGACAGGGAGACGGCTACACCTTC; CDR3: CASSRQGDGYTF
size: -; J: TRBJ1-2; D: -; V: TRBV25-1; DNA: TGTGCCAGTTCAACGGAGTGGTATGGCTACACCTTC; CDR3: CASSTEWYGYTF
size: -; J: TRBJ1-4; D: TRBD1; V: TRBV28; DNA: TGTGCCAGCAGTTTACAGGGGGGCCCGACTAATGAAAAACTGTTTTTT; CDR3: CASSLQGGPTNEKLFF
size: -; J: TRBJ2-7; D: TRBD1; V: TRBV7-2; DNA: TGTGCCAGCAGCTTAAAACCCGGACAGGGTGGCGAGCAGTACTTC; CDR3: CASSLKPGQGGEQYF
size: -; J: TRBJ2-7; D: -; V: TRBV5-1; DNA: TGCGCCAGCAGCACAGGACGGCTCTCCTACGAGCAGTACTTC; CDR3: CASSTGRLSYEQYF
size: -; J: TRBJ1-5; D: TRBD1; V: TRBV7-6; DNA: TGTGCCAGCAGCCCCGGGACAGGGGTGAATCAGCCCCAGCATTTT; CDR3: CASSPGTGVNQPQHF
size: -; J: TRBJ1-3; D: -; V: TRBV5-1; DNA: TGCGCCAGCAGCTTGGAATGGGGCAGCTCTGGAAACACCATATATTTT; CDR3: CASSLEWGSSGNTIYF
size: -; J: TRBJ1-6; D: TRBD1; V: TRBV4-1; DNA: TGCGCCAGCAGCCGGGACAGGGGTAGTAATTCACCCCTCCACTTT; CDR3: CASSRDRGSNSPLHF
size: once; J: TRBJ2-7; D: TRBD1; V: TRBV9; DNA: TGTGCCAGCAGCGTAGTGCCAGGGGGCGTATACGAGCAGTACTTC; CDR3: CASSVVPGGVYEQYF
size: -; J: TRBJ2-1; D: TRBD2; V: TRBV4-2; DNA: TGTGCCAGCAGCCCCTTCTCTAGCGGGGGGATCTACAATGAGCAGTTCTTC; CDR3: CASSPFSSGGIYNEQFF
size: -; J: TRBJ1-5; D: -; V: TRBV30; DNA: TGTGCCTGGTCCAGAGAGGGCGCTCAGCCCCAGCATTTT; CDR3: CAWSREGAQPQHF
size: -; J: TRBJ2-7; D: TRBD1; V: TRBV5-6; DNA: TGTGCCAGCAGGGTCCCGGGACAGAATATGGACGAGCAGTACTTC; CDR3: CASRVPGQNMDEQYF
size: once; J: TRBJ2-5; D: TRBD2; V: TRBV2; DNA: TGTGCCAGCAGCGCAAACCGAGGACTAGCGGGGGTCGGCGAGACCCAGTACTTC; CDR3: CASSANRGLAGVGETQYF
size: -; J: TRBJ1-5; D: -; V: TRBV28; DNA: TGTGCCAGCAGTTTGGCGGGGAGGACCCCGAACATGAATAGCAATCAGCCCCAGCATTTT; CDR3: CASSLAGRTPNMNSNQPQHF
size: -; J: TRBJ2-2; D: -; V: TRBV9; DNA: TGTGCCAGCACAGCGACGGGCACCGGGGAGCTGTTTTTT; CDR3: CASTATGTGELFF
size: -; J: TRBJ2-7; D: TRBD1; V: TRBV29-1; DNA: TGCAGCGCGGGACAGGGGGCTTCCTACGAGCAGTACTTC; CDR3: CSAGQGASYEQYF